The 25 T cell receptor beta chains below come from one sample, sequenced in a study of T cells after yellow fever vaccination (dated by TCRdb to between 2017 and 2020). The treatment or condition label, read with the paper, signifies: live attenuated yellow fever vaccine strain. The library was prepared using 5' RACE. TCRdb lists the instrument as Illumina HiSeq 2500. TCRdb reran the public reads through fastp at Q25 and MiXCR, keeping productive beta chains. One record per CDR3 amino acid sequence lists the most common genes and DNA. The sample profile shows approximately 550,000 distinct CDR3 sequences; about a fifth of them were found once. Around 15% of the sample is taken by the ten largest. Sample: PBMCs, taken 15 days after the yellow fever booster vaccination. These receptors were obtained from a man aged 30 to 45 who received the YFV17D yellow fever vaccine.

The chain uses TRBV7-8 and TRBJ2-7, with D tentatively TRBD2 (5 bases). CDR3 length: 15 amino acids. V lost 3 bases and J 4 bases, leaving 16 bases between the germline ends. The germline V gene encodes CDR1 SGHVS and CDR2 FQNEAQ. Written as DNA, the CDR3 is TGTGCCAGCAGCTTGGGCTCGGGAAGATATTACGAGCAGTACTTC. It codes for CASSLGSGRYYEQYF.

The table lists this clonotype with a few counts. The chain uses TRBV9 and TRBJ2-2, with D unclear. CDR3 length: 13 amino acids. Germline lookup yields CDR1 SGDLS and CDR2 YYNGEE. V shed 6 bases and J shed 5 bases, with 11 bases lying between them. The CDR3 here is CASTEDGTGELFF. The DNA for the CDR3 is TGTGCCAGCACGGAAGATGGGACCGGGGAGCTGTTTTTT.

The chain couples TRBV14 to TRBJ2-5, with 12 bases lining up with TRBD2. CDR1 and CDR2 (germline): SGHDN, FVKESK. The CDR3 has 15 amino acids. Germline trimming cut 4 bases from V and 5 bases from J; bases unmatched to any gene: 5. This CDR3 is CASSLRTSGIETQYF. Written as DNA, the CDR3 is TGTGCCAGCAGCCTCAGGACTAGCGGGATCGAGACCCAGTACTTC.

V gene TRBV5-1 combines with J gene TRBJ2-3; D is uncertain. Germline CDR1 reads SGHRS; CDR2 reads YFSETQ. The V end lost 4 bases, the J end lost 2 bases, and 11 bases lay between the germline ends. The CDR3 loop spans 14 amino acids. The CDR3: CASSRRTDTDTQYF. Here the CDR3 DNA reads TGCGCCAGCAGCCGAAGGACGGACACAGATACGCAGTATTTT. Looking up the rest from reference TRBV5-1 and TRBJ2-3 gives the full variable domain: KAGVTQTPRYLIKTRGQQVTLSCSPISGHRSVSWYQQTPGQGLQFLFEYFSETQRNKGNFPGRFSGRQFSNSRSEMNVSTLELGDSALYLCASSRRTDTDTQYFGPGTRLTVL.

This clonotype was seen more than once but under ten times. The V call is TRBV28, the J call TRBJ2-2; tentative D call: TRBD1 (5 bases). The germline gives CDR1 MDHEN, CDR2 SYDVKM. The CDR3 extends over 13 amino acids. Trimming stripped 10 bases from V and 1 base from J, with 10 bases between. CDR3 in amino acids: CATQQVNTGELFF. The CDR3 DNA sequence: TGTGCCACCCAACAGGTGAACACCGGGGAGCTGTTTTTT.

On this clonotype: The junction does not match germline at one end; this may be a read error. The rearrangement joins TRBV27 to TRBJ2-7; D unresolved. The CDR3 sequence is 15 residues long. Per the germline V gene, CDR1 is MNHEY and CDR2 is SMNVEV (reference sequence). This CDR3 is CPSRSGQVLTYEQYF. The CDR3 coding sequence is TGTCCCAGCAGATCTGGCCAGGTTCTTACCTACGAGCAGTACTTC.

CDR3: CASSSRTGDKQYF. The CDR3 DNA reads as TGTGCCAGCAGCTCCCGGACTGGCGATAAACAGTATTTT. The chain combines TRBV7-8 with TRBJ2-3; TRBD2 might be the D (5 bases). V was clipped by 4 bases and J by 12 bases, with 17 bases between them. There are 13 residues in the CDR3. CDR1 SGHVS and CDR2 FQNEAQ come from the germline V gene.

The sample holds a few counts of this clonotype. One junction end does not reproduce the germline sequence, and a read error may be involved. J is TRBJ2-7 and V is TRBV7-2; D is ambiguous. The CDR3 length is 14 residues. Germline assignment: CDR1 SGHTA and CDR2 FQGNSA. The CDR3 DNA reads TGTGCTAGCAGCTTAGACATAACCTCCTACGAGCAGTACTTC. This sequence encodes CASSLDITSYEQYF.

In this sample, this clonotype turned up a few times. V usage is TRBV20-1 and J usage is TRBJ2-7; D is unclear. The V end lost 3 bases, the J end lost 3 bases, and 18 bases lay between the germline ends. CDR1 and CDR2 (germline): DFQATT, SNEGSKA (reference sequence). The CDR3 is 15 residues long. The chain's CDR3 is CSARDRVGLFYEQYF. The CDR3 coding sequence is TGCAGTGCTAGGGATAGGGTAGGCTTGTTCTACGAGCAGTACTTC.

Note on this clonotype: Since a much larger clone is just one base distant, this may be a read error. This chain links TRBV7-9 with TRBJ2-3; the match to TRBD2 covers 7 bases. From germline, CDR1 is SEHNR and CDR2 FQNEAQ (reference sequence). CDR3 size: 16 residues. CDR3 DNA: TGTGCCAGCAGCCCATGGGGAGGGGCCTCCACAGATACGCAGAATTTT. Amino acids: CASSPWGGASTDTQNF.

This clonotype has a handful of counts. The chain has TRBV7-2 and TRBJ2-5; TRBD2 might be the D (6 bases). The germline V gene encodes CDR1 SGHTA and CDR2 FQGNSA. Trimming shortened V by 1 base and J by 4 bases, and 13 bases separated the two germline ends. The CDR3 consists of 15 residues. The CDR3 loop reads CASSLVSTSIETQYF. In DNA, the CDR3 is TGTGCCAGCAGCTTAGTGTCTACTAGCATAGAGACCCAGTACTTC.

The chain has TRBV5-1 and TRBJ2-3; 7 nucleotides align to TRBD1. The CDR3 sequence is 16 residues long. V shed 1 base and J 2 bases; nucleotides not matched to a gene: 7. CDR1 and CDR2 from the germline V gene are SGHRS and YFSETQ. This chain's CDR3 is CASSLSRDRLTDTQYF. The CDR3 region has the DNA TGCGCCAGCAGCTTGTCGAGGGACAGACTCACAGATACGCAGTATTTT.

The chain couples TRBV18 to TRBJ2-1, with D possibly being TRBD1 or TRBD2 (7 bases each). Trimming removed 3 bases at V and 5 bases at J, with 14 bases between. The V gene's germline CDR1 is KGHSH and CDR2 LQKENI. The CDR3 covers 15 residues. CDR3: CASSPYPGGDNEQFF. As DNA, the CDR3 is TGTGCCAGCTCACCTTACCCAGGGGGGGACAATGAGCAGTTCTTC.

The CDR3 DNA reads as TGTGCCAGCAGTTCCCCGCTCCTACTAGTCTCCCAGCTGCACGAGCAGTACTTC. Translating gives CASSSPLLLVSQLHEQYF. The V and J genes are TRBV28 and TRBJ2-7, with a weak D call TRBD2 (5 bases). Trimming cost V 4 bases and J 5 bases, with 27 bases left between them. CDR1 is MDHEN and CDR2 is SYDVKM in the germline V gene. This CDR3 contains 18 residues.

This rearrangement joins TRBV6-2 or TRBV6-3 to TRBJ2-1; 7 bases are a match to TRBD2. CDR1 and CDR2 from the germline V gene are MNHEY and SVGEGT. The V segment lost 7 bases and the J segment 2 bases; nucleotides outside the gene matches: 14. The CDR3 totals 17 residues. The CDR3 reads CASTGISGRFTYNEQFF. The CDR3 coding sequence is TGTGCCAGCACCGGTATTAGCGGGCGCTTTACCTACAATGAGCAGTTCTTC.

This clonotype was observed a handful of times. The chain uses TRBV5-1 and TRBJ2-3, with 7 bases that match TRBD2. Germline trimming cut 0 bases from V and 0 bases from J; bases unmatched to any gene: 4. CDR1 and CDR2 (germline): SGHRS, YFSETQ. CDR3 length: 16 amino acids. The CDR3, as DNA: TGCGCCAGCAGCTTGGAGGCGGGAGAGAGCACAGATACGCAGTATTTT. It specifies CASSLEAGESTDTQYF.

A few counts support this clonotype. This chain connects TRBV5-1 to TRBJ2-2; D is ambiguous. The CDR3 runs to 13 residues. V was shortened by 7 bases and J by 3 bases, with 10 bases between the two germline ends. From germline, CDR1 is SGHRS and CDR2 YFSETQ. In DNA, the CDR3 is TGCGCCAGCCGGCCCCGAGACACCGGGGAGCTGTTTTTT. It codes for CASRPRDTGELFF.

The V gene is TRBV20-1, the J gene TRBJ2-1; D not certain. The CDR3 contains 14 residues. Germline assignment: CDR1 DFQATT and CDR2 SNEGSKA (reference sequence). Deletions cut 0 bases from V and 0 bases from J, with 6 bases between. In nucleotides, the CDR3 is TGCAGTGCTAGAGATCATGGCTCCTACAATGAGCAGTTCTTC. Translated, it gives CSARDHGSYNEQFF.

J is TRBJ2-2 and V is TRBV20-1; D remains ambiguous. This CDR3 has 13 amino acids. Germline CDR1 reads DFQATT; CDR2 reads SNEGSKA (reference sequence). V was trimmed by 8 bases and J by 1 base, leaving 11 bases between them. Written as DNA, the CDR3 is TGCAGTTCGCAACACCGGAACACCGGGGAGCTGTTTTTT. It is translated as CSSQHRNTGELFF.

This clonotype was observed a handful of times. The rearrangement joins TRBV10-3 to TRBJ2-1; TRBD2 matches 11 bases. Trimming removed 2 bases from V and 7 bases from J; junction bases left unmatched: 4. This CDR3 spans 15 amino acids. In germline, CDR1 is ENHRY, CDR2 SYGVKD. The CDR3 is CAISEPSGRTNEQFF. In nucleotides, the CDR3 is TGTGCCATCAGTGAGCCTAGCGGGAGGACAAATGAGCAGTTCTTC.

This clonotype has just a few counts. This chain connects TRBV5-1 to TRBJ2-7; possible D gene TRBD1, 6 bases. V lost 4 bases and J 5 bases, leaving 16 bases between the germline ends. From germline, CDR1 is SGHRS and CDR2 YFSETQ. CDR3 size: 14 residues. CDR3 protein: CASSLRTQGNEQYF. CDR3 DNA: TGCGCCAGCAGCCTGAGGACCCAGGGGAACGAGCAGTACTTC.

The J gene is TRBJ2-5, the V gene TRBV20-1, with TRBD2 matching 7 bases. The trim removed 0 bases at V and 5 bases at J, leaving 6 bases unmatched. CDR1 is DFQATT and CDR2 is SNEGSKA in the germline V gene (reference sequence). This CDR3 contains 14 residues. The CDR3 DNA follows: TGCAGTGCTAGAGAAGCGGGGAATGAGGAGACCCAGTACTTC. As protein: CSAREAGNEETQYF.

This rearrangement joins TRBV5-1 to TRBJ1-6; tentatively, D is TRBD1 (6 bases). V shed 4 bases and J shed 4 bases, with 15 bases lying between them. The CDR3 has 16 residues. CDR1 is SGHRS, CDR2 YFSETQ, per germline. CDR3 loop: CASSPASGAYNSPLHF. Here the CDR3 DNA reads TGCGCCAGCAGCCCAGCGTCGGGGGCTTATAATTCACCCCTCCACTTT.

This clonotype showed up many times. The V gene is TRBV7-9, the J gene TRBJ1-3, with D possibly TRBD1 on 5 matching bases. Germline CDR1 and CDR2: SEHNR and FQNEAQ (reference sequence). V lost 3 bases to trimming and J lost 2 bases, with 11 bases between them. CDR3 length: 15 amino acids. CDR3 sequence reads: CASSLRETAGNTIYF. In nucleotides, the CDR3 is TGTGCCAGCAGCTTGAGGGAGACAGCTGGAAACACCATATATTTT.

CDR3 in amino acids: CATRGGVDEQFF. The DNA of the CDR3 is TGTGCCACCAGGGGGGGGGTGGATGAGCAGTTCTTC. The chain couples TRBV15 to TRBJ2-1; the match to TRBD2 covers 7 bases. The CDR3 contains 12 residues. V lost 6 bases, J lost 8 bases, and 4 bases stayed unmatched. The germline CDR1 and CDR2 sequences are LNHNV and YYDKDF (reference sequence).